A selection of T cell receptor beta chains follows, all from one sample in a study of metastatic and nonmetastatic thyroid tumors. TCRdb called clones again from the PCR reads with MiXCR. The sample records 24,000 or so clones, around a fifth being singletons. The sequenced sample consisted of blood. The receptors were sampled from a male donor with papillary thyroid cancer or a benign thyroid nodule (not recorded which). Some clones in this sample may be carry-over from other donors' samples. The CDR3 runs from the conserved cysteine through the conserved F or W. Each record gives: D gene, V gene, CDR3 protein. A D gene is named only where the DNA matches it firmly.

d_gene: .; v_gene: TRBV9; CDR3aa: CASSGRTGGDTGELFF
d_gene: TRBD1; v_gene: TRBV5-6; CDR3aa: CASSTDRGFEGYTF
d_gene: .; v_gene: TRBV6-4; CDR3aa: CASMPGSGSTEAFF
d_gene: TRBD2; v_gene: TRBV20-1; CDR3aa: CSARDHGGWEQYF
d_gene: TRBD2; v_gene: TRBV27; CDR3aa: CASSLTAGTAYEQYF
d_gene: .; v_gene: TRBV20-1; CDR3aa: CSARDQGMNTEAFF
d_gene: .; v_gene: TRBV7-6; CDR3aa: CASSLVSGGISRNEQFF
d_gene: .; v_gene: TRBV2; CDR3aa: CASSPGRPVFAGELFF
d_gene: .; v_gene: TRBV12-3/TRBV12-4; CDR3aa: CASNSGPRELFF
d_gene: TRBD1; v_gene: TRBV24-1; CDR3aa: CATSDAQGRYNEQFF
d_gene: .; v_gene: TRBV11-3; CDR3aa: CASSQGGLDNEEQFF
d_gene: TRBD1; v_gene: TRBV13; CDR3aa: CASRPTRSNSDYRGVEQYF
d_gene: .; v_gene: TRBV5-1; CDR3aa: CASSLGQISGANVLTF
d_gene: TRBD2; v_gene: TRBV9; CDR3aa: CASSVAASGTSGELFF
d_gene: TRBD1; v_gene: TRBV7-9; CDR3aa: CASSRQGGVEVYGYTF
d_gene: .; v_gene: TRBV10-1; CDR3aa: CASSEDANYGYTF
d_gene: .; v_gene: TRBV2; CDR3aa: CASSEEAVRGNEQFF
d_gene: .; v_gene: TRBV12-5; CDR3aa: CASGLGSGELFF
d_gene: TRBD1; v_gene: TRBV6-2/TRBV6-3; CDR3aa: CASTFLRDRGTEAFF
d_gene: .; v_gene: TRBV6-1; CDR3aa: CASSPPGLYEQYF
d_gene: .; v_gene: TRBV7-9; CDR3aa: CASSLSGDWGGYTF
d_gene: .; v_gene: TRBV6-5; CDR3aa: CASSWDNGAQPQHF
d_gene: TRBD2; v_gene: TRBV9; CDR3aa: CASSVGGRASETQYF
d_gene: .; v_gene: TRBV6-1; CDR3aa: CASSELDEQYF
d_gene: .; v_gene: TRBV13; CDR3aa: CASSLAQTWSGNTIYF
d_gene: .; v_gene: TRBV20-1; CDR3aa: CSASHGQIYGYTF
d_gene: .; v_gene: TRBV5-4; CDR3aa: CASSLGGPGTEAFF
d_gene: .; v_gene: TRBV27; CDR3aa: CASGVGLGTHYF
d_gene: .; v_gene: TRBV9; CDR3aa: CASSVAPLNTEAFF
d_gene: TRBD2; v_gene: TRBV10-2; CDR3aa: CASRTGIRTSGGSQYF
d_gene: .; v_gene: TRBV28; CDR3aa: CASTPWGVLAKNIQYF
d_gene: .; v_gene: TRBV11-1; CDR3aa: CALPGLGASNTGELFF
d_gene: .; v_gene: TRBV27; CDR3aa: CASSLYRWGGRNADTVELFF
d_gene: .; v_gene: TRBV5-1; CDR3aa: CASSPGQRGTQYF
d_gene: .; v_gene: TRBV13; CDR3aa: CASSLLGDYNEQFF
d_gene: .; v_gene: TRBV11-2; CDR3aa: CASSLDAWGGPTPDTQYF
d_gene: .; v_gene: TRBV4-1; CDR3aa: CASSQDGGGVAGELFF
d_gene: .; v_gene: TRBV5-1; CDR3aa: CASSLEWGGEQYF
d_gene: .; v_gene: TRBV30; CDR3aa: CAWSRRQVSSYEQYF
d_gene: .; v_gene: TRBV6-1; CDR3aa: CASTWGQNYEQYF
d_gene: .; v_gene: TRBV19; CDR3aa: CASSIFGELTDTQCF
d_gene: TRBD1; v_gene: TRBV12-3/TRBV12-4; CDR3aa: CASSPRDRGYPPLHF
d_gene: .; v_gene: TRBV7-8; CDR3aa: CASSLRETSSYEQYF
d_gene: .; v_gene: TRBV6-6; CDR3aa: CASSYSPSVEQYF
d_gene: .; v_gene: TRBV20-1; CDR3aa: CSASRGGNYEQYF
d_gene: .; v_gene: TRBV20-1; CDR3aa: CSARDPQTIMNTEAFF
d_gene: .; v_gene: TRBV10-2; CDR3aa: CASREGPEQYF
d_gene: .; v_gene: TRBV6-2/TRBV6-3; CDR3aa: CARPYEQYF